A selection of T cell receptor beta chains follows, all from one sample in a study of T-cell reconstitution after alpha-beta-depleted transplantation in children. TCRdb redid the calling of the PCR reads with MiXCR, one entry per CDR3 protein. The sample holds about 76,000 distinct CDR3 sequences; 13% to 15% are singletons and the top ten take 25% to 30%. The sample in question was PBMCs, mostly from graft donor cells, obtained 180 days after TCRalphabeta/CD19-depleted stem cell transplant. The receptors originated from a male patient aged 2-9 years who had a stem cell transplant for acute lymphoblastic leukemia, so the T cells may come from the graft donor. The CDR3 runs from the conserved cysteine through the conserved F or W. D genes are given only for firm matches. The size field is filled for only some rows; it gives once, few, many or a size class.

d_gene: TRBD2; j_gene: TRBJ2-1; v_gene: TRBV20-1; abundance: .; CDR3aa: CSALAGGRYNEQFF; CDR3nt: TGCAGTGCTCTCGCGGGAGGGCGGTACAATGAGCAGTTCTTC
d_gene: .; j_gene: TRBJ2-7; v_gene: TRBV7-6; abundance: medium-sized; CDR3aa: CASSAVLGWQYF; CDR3nt: TGTGCCAGCAGCGCGGTCTTGGGTTGGCAGTACTTC
d_gene: .; j_gene: TRBJ2-3; v_gene: TRBV12-3/TRBV12-4; abundance: .; CDR3aa: CASLPDRGYTDTQYF; CDR3nt: TGTGCCAGCCTGCCGGACCGGGGGTACACAGATACGCAGTATTTT
d_gene: TRBD1; j_gene: TRBJ1-2; v_gene: TRBV4-3; abundance: .; CDR3aa: CASSQASPGTGHGYTF; CDR3nt: TGCGCCAGCAGCCAAGCTTCGCCCGGGACAGGCCATGGCTACACCTTC
d_gene: TRBD1; j_gene: TRBJ1-5; v_gene: TRBV20-1; abundance: .; CDR3aa: CSARHRGPSNQPQHF; CDR3nt: TGCAGTGCTAGACACAGGGGGCCCAGCAATCAGCCCCAGCATTTT
d_gene: .; j_gene: TRBJ2-3; v_gene: TRBV20-1; abundance: .; CDR3aa: CSASSRRSTDTQYF; CDR3nt: TGCAGTGCTAGTTCTAGAAGGAGCACAGATACGCAGTATTTT
d_gene: .; j_gene: TRBJ2-1; v_gene: TRBV20-1; abundance: .; CDR3aa: CSATKDWGLGAEQFF; CDR3nt: TGCAGTGCAACAAAGGACTGGGGCTTAGGTGCTGAGCAGTTCTTC
d_gene: TRBD2; j_gene: TRBJ2-1; v_gene: TRBV24-1; abundance: .; CDR3aa: CATSDGLAAYNEQFF; CDR3nt: TGTGCCACCAGTGATGGACTAGCGGCCTACAATGAGCAGTTCTTC
d_gene: .; j_gene: TRBJ1-2; v_gene: TRBV7-2; abundance: many; CDR3aa: CASSLDVKEGRVSGYTF; CDR3nt: TGTGCCAGCAGCTTAGACGTTAAGGAGGGCAGGGTCTCGGGCTACACCTTC
d_gene: TRBD2; j_gene: TRBJ2-1; v_gene: TRBV7-2; abundance: few; CDR3aa: CASSGLAGEQFF; CDR3nt: TGTGCCAGCAGTGGTCTAGCGGGAGAGCAGTTCTTC
d_gene: .; j_gene: TRBJ2-7; v_gene: TRBV12-3/TRBV12-4; abundance: .; CDR3aa: CASSFVGGEQYF; CDR3nt: TGTGCCAGCAGTTTCGTCGGAGGCGAGCAGTACTTC
d_gene: TRBD2; j_gene: TRBJ2-7; v_gene: TRBV20-1; abundance: few; CDR3aa: CSASTGGDEQYF; CDR3nt: TGCAGTGCTAGCACGGGAGGGGACGAGCAGTACTTC
d_gene: .; j_gene: TRBJ2-2; v_gene: TRBV6-2/TRBV6-3; abundance: .; CDR3aa: CATVGEYRELFF; CDR3nt: TGTGCCACCGTGGGGGAATATCGGGAGCTGTTTTTT
d_gene: TRBD1; j_gene: TRBJ2-7; v_gene: TRBV12-3/TRBV12-4; abundance: .; CDR3aa: CASSRDRGKGEQYF; CDR3nt: TGTGCCAGCAGCCGGGACAGGGGTAAGGGCGAGCAGTACTTC
d_gene: TRBD1; j_gene: TRBJ2-7; v_gene: TRBV2; abundance: .; CDR3aa: CAVPRDSSYEQYF; CDR3nt: TGTGCCGTTCCCCGGGACAGTTCCTACGAGCAGTACTTC
d_gene: .; j_gene: TRBJ2-5; v_gene: TRBV3-1; abundance: few; CDR3aa: CASSQEQIGVGETQYF; CDR3nt: TGTGCCAGCAGCCAAGAACAAATAGGGGTCGGAGAGACCCAGTACTTC
d_gene: .; j_gene: TRBJ1-3; v_gene: TRBV28; abundance: few; CDR3aa: CASRRGHSGNTIYF; CDR3nt: TGTGCCAGCAGAAGGGGACACTCTGGAAACACCATATATTTT
d_gene: TRBD2; j_gene: TRBJ2-3; v_gene: TRBV20-1; abundance: many; CDR3aa: CSVLSGRIDTQYF; CDR3nt: TGCAGTGTACTTAGCGGGAGAATAGATACGCAGTATTTT
d_gene: TRBD2; j_gene: TRBJ2-3; v_gene: TRBV12-3/TRBV12-4; abundance: .; CDR3aa: CASTPGTKIITLPQKGTQYF; CDR3nt: TGTGCCAGCACCCCTGGGACTAAGATCATCACCCTCCCACAGAAGGGTACGCAGTATTTT
d_gene: TRBD2; j_gene: TRBJ2-5; v_gene: TRBV6-5; abundance: .; CDR3aa: CASSYSGLAGHETQYF; CDR3nt: TGTGCCAGCAGTTACTCCGGACTAGCGGGGCACGAGACCCAGTACTTC
d_gene: .; j_gene: TRBJ2-2; v_gene: TRBV10-3; abundance: .; CDR3aa: CAISEWDFQEAGELFF; CDR3nt: TGTGCCATCAGTGAGTGGGACTTTCAAGAGGCTGGGGAGCTGTTTTTT
d_gene: TRBD1; j_gene: TRBJ2-7; v_gene: TRBV28; abundance: .; CDR3aa: CASSFTGTGGYEQYF; CDR3nt: TGTGCCAGCAGTTTTACGGGGACAGGGGGTTACGAGCAGTACTTC
d_gene: TRBD1; j_gene: TRBJ2-5; v_gene: TRBV28; abundance: few; CDR3aa: CASSRTPGQEETQYF; CDR3nt: TGTGCCAGCAGCCGCACTCCGGGACAGGAAGAGACCCAGTACTTC
d_gene: .; j_gene: TRBJ1-6; v_gene: TRBV20-1; abundance: .; CDR3aa: CSAPPDSNSPLHF; CDR3nt: TGCAGTGCGCCTCCGGACAGTAATTCACCCCTCCACTTT
d_gene: .; j_gene: TRBJ2-2; v_gene: TRBV7-9; abundance: many; CDR3aa: CASSPLTGELFF; CDR3nt: TGTGCCAGCAGCCCGCTCACCGGGGAGCTGTTTTTT
d_gene: TRBD1; j_gene: TRBJ2-1; v_gene: TRBV12-3/TRBV12-4; abundance: few; CDR3aa: CASSLRISTGWNEQFF; CDR3nt: TGTGCCAGCAGTCTCCGGATTTCGACAGGGTGGAATGAGCAGTTCTTC
d_gene: .; j_gene: TRBJ1-1; v_gene: TRBV19; abundance: .; CDR3aa: CASTIGGVTEAFF; CDR3nt: TGTGCCAGTACCATCGGGGGGGTTACTGAAGCTTTCTTT
d_gene: .; j_gene: TRBJ1-2; v_gene: TRBV15; abundance: few; CDR3aa: CATSRGEAGYTF; CDR3nt: TGTGCCACCAGCAGGGGGGAGGCTGGCTACACCTTC
d_gene: .; j_gene: TRBJ1-1; v_gene: TRBV29-1; abundance: few; CDR3aa: CSVEHRMTNTEAFF; CDR3nt: TGCAGCGTTGAACACAGGATGACTAACACTGAAGCTTTCTTT
d_gene: .; j_gene: TRBJ1-1; v_gene: TRBV5-6; abundance: few; CDR3aa: CASSLGTRDSSEAFF; CDR3nt: TGTGCCAGCAGCTTGGGGACGAGGGACTCTTCCGAAGCTTTCTTT
d_gene: .; j_gene: TRBJ2-5; v_gene: TRBV25-1; abundance: .; CDR3aa: CASSMTRLGLRETQYF; CDR3nt: TGTGCCAGCAGTATGACCCGCCTCGGGTTGAGAGAGACCCAGTACTTC
d_gene: .; j_gene: TRBJ1-5; v_gene: TRBV28; abundance: .; CDR3aa: CAISRFAENNQPQHF; CDR3nt: TGTGCCATCTCAAGGTTTGCGGAAAACAATCAGCCCCAGCATTTT